One and the same sample provided the 31 T cell receptor beta chains below, sequenced in a study of T cells in Graves' hyperthyroidism and ophthalmopathy. RNA transcripts were the template for amplifying TCR beta CDR3 regions. A set of HTBI primers served as the primers for a first-round RT-PCR of the TCR CDR3. TCRdb re-called the multiplex PCR reads with MiXCR, one entry per CDR3 protein. The sample lists around 340,000 distinct CDR3 sequences, about a sixth seen once, with approximately 35% in the top ten. The source material was blood. The receptor set was obtained from a woman in her 30s with Graves' hyperthyroidism that later progressed to Graves' ophthalmopathy.

The CDR3 here is CASSFGLAGGSEQFF. The CDR3 nucleotides read TGTGCCAGCAGTTTTGGGCTAGCGGGAGGGTCTGAGCAGTTCTTC. The chain links TRBV12-3 or TRBV12-4 to TRBJ2-1; 12 bases fit TRBD2. Trimming took 3 bases from V and 9 from J; bases not matched to a gene: 6. This CDR3 has 15 amino acids.

The V call is TRBV12-3 or TRBV12-4, the J call TRBJ1-2; 7 nucleotides line up with TRBD1. CDR3 length: 13 amino acids. Trimming removed 4 bases from V and 4 bases from J; junction bases left unmatched: 3. Written as DNA, the CDR3 is TGTGCCAGCAGTTGGACAGGAACCTATGGCTACACCTTC. Its translation: CASSWTGTYGYTF.

The V call is TRBV25-1, the J call TRBJ1-1; weak D call: TRBD1 (5 bases). V was pared by 6 bases and J by 4 bases, with 12 bases between. The CDR3 sequence is 13 residues long. Germline CDR1 MGHDK, CDR2 SYGVNS. The CDR3, as DNA: TGTGCCAGCAGACGAGGGGATATCACTGAAGCTTTCTTT. Encoded protein: CASRRGDITEAFF. The full variable domain, rest sourced from reference TRBV25-1 and TRBJ1-1, is EADIYQTPRYLVIGTGKKITLECSQTMGHDKMYWYQQDPGMELHLIHYSYGVNSTEKGDLSSESTVSRIRTEHFPLTLESARPSHTSQYLCASRRGDITEAFFGQGTRLTVV.

This clonotype was seen at least ten times. The chain has TRBV5-1 and TRBJ1-1; a weak D match, TRBD1 (5 bases). V lost 1 base and J 0 bases, leaving 16 bases between the germline ends. Germline loops: CDR1 SGHRS, CDR2 YFSETQ. The CDR3 runs to 17 residues. CDR3 amino acids: CASSLYGASYLNTEAFF. CDR3 bases: TGCGCCAGCAGCTTGTACGGGGCCAGCTACTTGAACACTGAAGCTTTCTTT.

This clonotype showed up many times. The V call is TRBV18, the J call TRBJ1-2, with D perhaps TRBD1 (5 bases). Trimming left V 2 bases short and J 6 bases short, with 25 bases between. The CDR3 totals 18 residues. CDR1 is KGHSH, CDR2 LQKENI, per germline. CDR3 residues: CASSPGGIGQGGGDGYTF. CDR3 nucleotide sequence: TGTGCCAGCTCACCAGGGGGTATAGGTCAAGGTGGAGGAGATGGCTACACCTTC. Drawing the rest from reference TRBV18 and TRBJ1-2, the complete variable domain is NAGVMQNPRHLVRRRGQEARLRCSPMKGHSHVYWYRQLPEEGLKFMVYLQKENIIDESGMPKERFSAEFPKEGPSILRIQQVVRGDSAAYFCASSPGGIGQGGGDGYTFGSGTRLTVV.

In this sample, this clonotype turned up many times. V is TRBV7-2 and J is TRBJ2-7; 7 bases line up with TRBD1. V shed 5 bases, J shed 0 bases, and the junction held 19 bases outside the gene matches. This CDR3 is built from 19 residues. Germline V CDR1 and CDR2: SGHTA, FQGNSA. CDR3 residues: CASSPPRQGTLMPSYEQYF. DNA for the CDR3: TGTGCCAGCAGCCCCCCGAGACAGGGAACCCTAATGCCCTCCTACGAGCAGTACTTC.

This clonotype was seen at least ten times. The rearrangement uses TRBV28 and TRBJ1-5; TRBD1 might be the D (6 bases). With 7 bases removed from V and 0 bases from J, the gap between germline ends came to 13 bases. CDR3 length: 15 residues. CDR1 and CDR2 from the germline V gene are MDHEN and SYDVKM. CDR3 amino acids: CASNPTGDSNQPQHF. The CDR3 bases are TGTGCCAGCAACCCGACAGGAGATAGCAATCAGCCCCAGCATTTT.

Many counts were recorded for this clonotype. V usage is TRBV2 and J usage is TRBJ1-6; no clear D gene. V dropped 5 bases and J dropped 1 base, with 27 bases sitting between them. This CDR3 has 21 residues. Germline V lookup: CDR1 SNHLY, CDR2 FYNNEI. CDR3 DNA: TGTGCCAGCAGTCCGCGACTAGTGGACTTTTTTGATGGGTCCTATAATTCACCCCTCCACTTT. This translates into CASSPRLVDFFDGSYNSPLHF.

At least ten counts were recorded for this clonotype. The genes are TRBV11-2 and TRBJ2-1; D is possibly TRBD2 (5 bases). The CDR3 length is 17 residues. The V gene's germline CDR1 is SGHAT and CDR2 FQNNGV. The ends were cut back, 3 bases at V and 7 bases at J, with 22 bases in the middle. The CDR3 sequence is CASSFQAANPRNNEQFF. As DNA, the CDR3 is TGTGCCAGCAGCTTCCAAGCGGCAAACCCAAGAAATAATGAGCAGTTCTTC. The full variable domain, its missing parts supplied by reference TRBV11-2 and TRBJ2-1, is EAGVAQSPRYKIIEKRQSVAFWCNPISGHATLYWYQQILGQGPKLLIQFQNNGVVDDSQLPKDRFSAERLKGVDSTLKIQPAKLEDSAVYLCASSFQAANPRNNEQFFGPGTRLTVL.

This clonotype has at least ten counts. The chain joins TRBV20-1 to TRBJ1-1, with D possibly TRBD1 on 5 matching bases. CDR3 size: 15 residues. CDR1 is DFQATT and CDR2 is SNEGSKA in the germline V gene (reference sequence). V lost 0 bases and J lost 0, with 11 bases in between. CDR3 sequence reads: CSAREGGELNTEAFF. The CDR3 DNA is TGCAGTGCTAGAGAGGGGGGGGAGCTGAACACTGAAGCTTTCTTT.

The rearrangement uses TRBV28 and TRBJ2-5; weak D call: TRBD2 (6 bases). Trimming removed 7 bases at V and 6 bases at J, with 12 bases between. Looked up from germline, CDR1 is MDHEN and CDR2 is SYDVKM. The CDR3 is made up of 12 amino acids. The CDR3 bases are TGTGCCAGCATGGGGGGTCAAAAGACCCAGTACTTC. This sequence encodes CASMGGQKTQYF.

This clonotype was observed at least ten times. The V gene is TRBV2, the J gene TRBJ2-5; the D call may be TRBD1 or TRBD2 (6 bases each). Deletions cut 1 base from V and 5 bases from J, with 14 bases between. The CDR3 is made up of 15 amino acids. Germline V gives CDR1 SNHLY, CDR2 FYNNEI. The CDR3 DNA follows: TGTGCCAGCAGTGAAGGATGGGGGGCGGTGGAGACCCAGTACTTC. It is translated as CASSEGWGAVETQYF.

The chain joins TRBV6-6 to TRBJ2-1; 7 nucleotides agree with TRBD2. The V gene end was trimmed by 2 bases and the J gene end by 8 bases; junction bases not matched to a gene: 12. The CDR3 sequence is 16 residues long. Germline CDR1 MNHNY, CDR2 SVGAGI (reference sequence). The CDR3 nucleotides are TGTGCCAGCAGTTACGGTGGGGGAGGGCCGGGTGATGAGCAGTTCTTC. It specifies CASSYGGGGPGDEQFF.

Comments on this clonotype: A much more abundant neighbour one base away suggests this may be a read error. This sequence joins TRBV27 and TRBJ2-7; 7 nucleotides agree with TRBD1. The CDR3 is 15 residues long. Germline CDR1 is MNHEY and CDR2 is SMNVEV (reference sequence). CDR3 sequence reads: CASSLYRDSAYGQYF. The DNA for the CDR3 is TGTGCCAGCAGTTTATACCGGGACAGTGCCTACGGGCAGTACTTC.

Points on this clonotype: A read error may be the cause here, since a much bigger clone is one base away. This chain links TRBV15 with TRBJ1-2, with TRBD1 as a possible D gene (5 bases). CDR3 length: 13 residues. Germline CDR1 reads LNHNV; CDR2 reads YYDKDF (reference sequence). CDR3 loop: CATSGDQGYGYTF. The CDR3 DNA follows: TGTGCCACCAGCGGAGATCAGGGTTATGGCTACACCTTC.

This clonotype has at least ten counts. V is TRBV30 and J is TRBJ2-5; 9 bases fit TRBD1. This CDR3 region has 14 residues. The junction had 5 bases not matched to a gene; V was cut back by 3 bases and J by 3 bases. CDR1 and CDR2 from the germline V gene are GTSNPN and SVGIG (reference sequence). The DNA of the CDR3 is TGTGCCTGGAGGGACGGACAGGGGAAAGAGACCCAGTACTTC. Translation: CAWRDGQGKETQYF.

The sample holds a few counts of this clonotype. One junction end disagrees with the germline gene, perhaps due to a read error. The V and J genes are TRBV6-1 and TRBJ1-4; 7 bases match TRBD1. The CDR3 runs 14 residues. Germline V gene data show CDR1 as MNHNS and CDR2 as SASEGT. CDR3 protein: CASSDTGTVGKLLF. The CDR3 coding sequence is TGTGCCAGCAGTGACACCGGGACAGTTGGAAAACTGCTTTTT.

The chain is built from TRBV7-9 and TRBJ2-1; a weak D match, TRBD1 (6 bases). The germline CDR1 and CDR2 sequences are SEHNR and FQNEAQ (reference sequence). The V end lost 4 bases, the J end lost 14 bases, and 12 bases lay between the germline ends. CDR3 length equals 11 residues. The DNA of the CDR3 is TGTGCCAGCAGCTCCACAGGGTACGAGTTCTTC. Encoded protein: CASSSTGYEFF.

The chain couples TRBV3-1 to TRBJ2-1, with 11 nucleotides matching TRBD2. From germline, CDR1 is LGHDT and CDR2 YNNKEL (reference sequence). This CDR3 has 16 amino acids. The junction had 5 bases not matched to a gene; V was cut back by 2 bases and J by 5 bases. The CDR3: CASSQRGLAANNEQFF. In DNA, the CDR3 is TGTGCCAGCAGCCAACGGGGACTAGCGGCGAACAATGAGCAGTTCTTC.

In its sample, this clonotype was seen once. The chain employs TRBV18 and TRBJ1-1; TRBD1 matches 8 bases. The ends lost 6 bases at V and 1 base at J; junction bases unmatched: 7. The CDR3 covers 15 residues. CDR1 and CDR2 from the germline V gene are KGHSH and LQKENI. In DNA, the CDR3 is TGTGCCAGCTCGGCGGACAGGGCCTCGAACACTGAAGCTTTCTTT. Translated, it gives CASSADRASNTEAFF.

In its sample, this clonotype was seen a few times. This chain connects TRBV20-1 to TRBJ1-2; no definite D call. Germline V gene lookup returns CDR1 DFQATT and CDR2 SNEGSKA (reference sequence). The CDR3 is 11 amino acids. V was clipped by 2 bases and J by 3 bases, with 4 bases between them. CDR3 nucleotide sequence: TGCAGTGCTAGAACCGACTATGGCTACACCTTC. It is translated as CSARTDYGYTF.

This clonotype was recorded a few times. V is TRBV30 and J is TRBJ2-3; 7 bases line up with TRBD1. The CDR3 is made up of 18 amino acids. From germline, CDR1 is GTSNPN and CDR2 SVGIG (reference sequence). Trimming at V came to 0 bases and at J to 0 bases, leaving 12 bases not matched to a gene. This chain's CDR3 is CAWSVRGQTISSTDTQYF. For the CDR3, the DNA is TGTGCCTGGAGTGTACGGGGACAGACAATATCTAGCACAGATACGCAGTATTTT.

The table lists this clonotype with many counts. The rearrangement links TRBV6-1 to TRBJ2-7; D gene ambiguous. From germline, CDR1 is MNHNS and CDR2 SASEGT. The V and J ends lost 10 bases and 1 base respectively, with 17 bases between them. There are 14 residues in the CDR3. Written as DNA, the CDR3 is TGTGCCACCTCTCCCCTAGAGCGATCCTACGAGCAGTACTTC. Translating it yields CATSPLERSYEQYF.

With respect to this clonotype: At one end the junction does not follow the germline gene, possibly because of a read error. The J gene is TRBJ2-2, the V gene TRBV4-1; TRBD2 matches 8 bases. The CDR3 is 15 residues long. Germline loops: CDR1 MGHRA, CDR2 YSYEKL. The CDR3 loop reads CVSSQEESLAGRLFF. The CDR3 DNA follows: TGCGTCAGCAGCCAAGAGGAGAGCCTAGCGGGTCGTCTGTTTTTT.

The sample holds many counts of this clonotype. This sequence joins TRBV28 and TRBJ2-7; 8 nucleotides match TRBD2. Germline V CDR1 and CDR2: MDHEN, SYDVKM. CDR3 length equals 14 residues. Unmatched junction bases numbered 3, after V lost 2 bases and J lost 3 bases. CDR3: CASSLRREGYEQYF. The DNA for the CDR3 is TGTGCCAGCAGTTTACGCCGGGAGGGCTACGAGCAGTACTTC.

This clonotype was counted at least ten times. This chain links TRBV6-5 with TRBJ1-1; a weak D match, TRBD1 (6 bases). The CDR3 spans 14 residues. Germline CDR1 and CDR2: MNHEY and SVGAGI. V lost 1 base to trimming and J lost 4 bases, with 10 bases between them. The DNA for the CDR3 is TGTGCCAGCAGTTACTATAGGGGGGGCACTGAAGCTTTCTTT. This translates into CASSYYRGGTEAFF.

This clonotype occurred many times. The chain recombines TRBV6-6 with TRBJ2-7, with 9 bases aligning to TRBD1. The CDR3 is made up of 17 amino acids. V shed 2 bases and J 3 bases; nucleotides not matched to a gene: 11. Germline loops: CDR1 MNHNY, CDR2 SVGAGI (reference sequence). CDR3 region: CASSYGGTGRLSYEQYF. In nucleotides, the CDR3 is TGTGCCAGCAGTTACGGGGGGACAGGGAGACTGAGCTACGAGCAGTACTTC.

There are many counts of this clonotype. The V and J genes are TRBV14 and TRBJ2-1; maybe TRBD2 (5 bases). The germline V gene encodes CDR1 SGHDN and CDR2 FVKESK. V was pared by 0 bases and J by 7 bases, with 13 bases between. The CDR3 contains 15 residues. CDR3 sequence (DNA): TGTGCCAGCAGCCAAGATTTCGGGGTTTGGAATGAGCAGTTCTTC. It specifies CASSQDFGVWNEQFF.

This clonotype was observed at least ten times. The rearrangement links TRBV28 to TRBJ1-5; D may be TRBD1 (6 bases). There are 18 residues in the CDR3. V lost 2 bases, J lost 5 bases, and 22 bases lay in between. Germline-derived CDR1 and CDR2 are MDHEN and SYDVKM. CDR3 sequence reads: CASSLGGGTGRIYQPQHF. In DNA, the CDR3 is TGTGCCAGCAGTTTAGGGGGCGGCACAGGGAGAATCTATCAGCCCCAGCATTTT.

V and J are TRBV15 and TRBJ2-7, with TRBD2 as a possible D gene (6 bases). The CDR3 has 17 residues. V shed 5 bases and J shed 1 base, with 21 bases lying between them. Germline CDR1 LNHNV, CDR2 YYDKDF (reference sequence). The CDR3 DNA follows: TGTGCCACCAGCCCCCAAGGGACTCCCGTGCAATCCTACGAGCAGTACTTC. It specifies CATSPQGTPVQSYEQYF. The whole variable domain, remainder taken from reference TRBV15 and TRBJ2-7, is DAMVIQNPRYQVTQFGKPVTLSCSQTLNHNVMYWYQQKSSQAPKLLFHYYDKDFNNEADTPDNFQSRRPNTSFCFLDIRSPGLGDTAMYLCATSPQGTPVQSYEQYFGPGTRLTVT.

This clonotype was seen a few times. The rearrangement links TRBV20-1 to TRBJ1-4; 12 bases match TRBD1. Trimming removed 0 bases from V and 8 bases from J; junction bases left unmatched: 4. Germline V gene sequence: CDR1 DFQATT, CDR2 SNEGSKA (reference sequence). This CDR3 region has 15 residues. The CDR3, as DNA: TGCAGTGCTAGAGATCGGGGGACAGGGGGCGAAAAACTGTTTTTT. This translates into CSARDRGTGGEKLFF.